This T cell receptor (beta chain) comes out of a study of Graves' ophthalmopathy and Graves' hyperthyroidism (dated by TCRdb to between 2018 and 2020). Describing the broader study: Peripheral blood was collected at initial diagnosis, before any treatment. To tell Graves' ophthalmopathy apart from Graves' hyperthyroidism, and to predict which patients would progress to ophthalmopathy, the study relied on TCR beta repertoire signatures. In total, 135 blood samples were TCR-sequenced: 43 ophthalmopathy, 80 or so hyperthyroidism and approximately 17 hyperthyroidism-to-ophthalmopathy patients. To explore V-J signatures that distinguish ophthalmopathy from hyperthyroidism, a discovery set of 90 to 100 patients was enrolled, made up of 43 with ophthalmopathy and 55 to 65 with stable hyperthyroidism. For independent validation, a separate cohort was made up of 18 to 20 hyperthyroidism patients plus 17 patients who later progressed from hyperthyroidism to ophthalmopathy. T-cell repertoires of thyroid tissue and blood were compared in over five hyperthyroidism patients. After sampling, hyperthyroidism patients received methimazole starting at 30 mg daily, and ophthalmopathy patients received high-dose intravenous methylprednisolone.

Summary of the overall study and its limitations: In validation, the model predicted ophthalmopathy progression with 55% to 71% sensitivity and around 72% specificity; approximately 12 predicted patients were CT-confirmed with GO in a median of 6.5 months. Most expanded thyroid clonotypes with a frequency above 0.001 also appeared in blood, which suggests that blood repertoires may reflect the immune response in the thyroid. In cross-validation, the 13-signature model distinguished ophthalmopathy from stable hyperthyroidism with roughly 90% sensitivity and roughly 81% specificity, and in the test set the corresponding values were around 78% and 73%. Sample size was not predetermined statistically, and investigators were not blinded to group allocation.

The CDR3 measures 13 amino acids from cysteine to phenylalanine. Only CDR3 DNA remains: 39 bases, in frame from the first base. CDR1 and CDR2 are drawn from the germline V gene: ENHRY, SYGVKD. About this clonotype itself: The antigen it recognizes is unknown. No per-base quality is available; no much larger clone lies one base away.

The ophthalmopathy patients had moderately to severely active disease, with a Clinical Activity Score of 3 or higher, a NOSPECS grade of 4 or higher, and a disease duration of less than 3 months. Anyone with other autoimmune diseases, uncontrolled infections, pregnancy or lactation was excluded from the study. Diagnosis was based on clinical symptoms, serum thyroxine, TRAb, thyroid ultrasound and orbital computed tomography. Using Ficoll-Paque density gradient centrifugation, PBMCs were isolated from 9.5 to 10 ml of fresh peripheral blood. Trizol reagent was used to extract the total RNA, and its quality was then checked on an Agilent 2100 Bioanalyzer. TCR beta CDR3 regions were amplified from RNA transcripts for repertoire sequencing. A first-round RT-PCR used HTBI primers with the Qiagen OneStep RT-PCR kit, followed by a second-round multiplex PCR, size selection and purification. Sequencing of the libraries was carried out on an Illumina HiSeq2000 in paired-end mode with 100 bp reads. The original methods were these. Reads were processed with SOAPnuke, discarding reads with adapters, uncalled bases, mean Phred below 15, or no exact constant-primer or identifier match. COPE v1.2.5 was used to merge the high-quality paired reads. Unique nucleotide sequences were defined as clonotypes and aligned to IMGT TRB V, D and J references using MiTCR v1.1. The analysis was limited to V-J combinations with a frequency above 0.0001, which together covered more than 99% of repertoires. A TCR clonal expansion and chaos score per V-J combination was defined as the ratio of F50 clonal expansion to chaos observed in the TCRdist matrix. Welch's t-statistics and random forest were used to narrow the features down to 10 to 15 V-J combinations, which were then fed into a naive Bayes classifier. Thyroid-blood repertoire similarity was quantified with the Morisita-Horn index. In TCRdb, the public reads were trimmed at Q25 with fastp and aligned with MiXCR, with productive beta chains retained. Merged by CDR3 protein, the rows form single entries marked with the most common genes and DNA. TCRdb assigned the V and J calls; the authors' analysis was not used. In all, the sample holds around 670,000 distinct CDR3 sequences, and approximately 40% of those were seen once. The ten most abundant clones make up less than 55% of the sample.

The sample was peripheral blood. The source of this sequence is an adult man with Graves' ophthalmopathy. The V and J segments used are TRBV10-3 and TRBJ1-1; the central 8 bases match TRBD1. The DNA is TGTGCTAGAACGACAGGGGCCCACACTGAAGCTTTCTTT. Translated, it reads CARTTGAHTEAFF.